This T cell receptor (beta chain) was identified in a study of blood T cell repertoires in COVID-19 (TCRdb year 2020). Study-wide context: Collaborator samples came from the United States, Italy and Spain and covered acute and convalescent phases of COVID-19. The prospective study material was composed of cDNA or gDNA derived from T cells, B-cell-depleted T cells, or PBMCs. Subjects who had been exposed to COVID-19, were actively infected with it, or had recovered from it provided the deeply sampled blood TCRbeta repertoires that made up the dataset. The repertoires were released in a freely available public database meant as a resource for research on the immune response to SARS-CoV-2. Samples came from the ongoing ImmuneRACE study (first 160 participants) plus 1,254 subjects from 6 global collaborators. A de-identified subject ID, COVID-19 status, age in years and sex were almost always included in the sample metadata. Where HLA class I and class II types were available, the types were taken from metadata supplied by the sample provider, not from assay-based typing. General conclusions and limits of the study: The amount of clinical and demographic metadata varied by source and participant and was provided uncurated.

The collaborating institutions used their own protocols to collect whole blood in K2EDTA tubes. For TCRbeta analysis, collaborator samples were shipped as frozen whole blood, as isolated PBMCs, or as DNA extracted from either sample type. Points on this clone: There is no known antigen for this receptor. The input lacks base qualities; no much larger clone sits a single base away.

TCRbeta CDR3 regions were amplified from genomic DNA by means of the immunoSEQ Assay, a bias-controlled multiplex PCR. On the study's bioinformatics: The number of nucleated cells in each sample was estimated from the amplification of reference gene primers within the assay. Sequence reads were collapsed and filtered to measure the absolute abundance of every unique TCRbeta CDR3 rearrangement. For each sample, productive Simpson clonality was calculated as the square root of Simpson's diversity index across productive rearrangements. TCRdb provides this immuneACCESS table in a form limited to in-frame rearrangements. Some clones are lacking; in checked studies, under half of them reflect an unresolved V gene, and why the rest are absent is not known. V and J calls and clone size come straight from that table; D and trimming were deduced from the DNA. Here the sample has 99,000 or so clones; 85% to 90% occur a single time. Roughly 5% of the sample belongs to the ten largest clones.

Measured from the cysteine to the phenylalanine, the CDR3 is 12 residues long. The entry retains the CDR3 DNA only, 36 bases that are in frame from base 1. The germline ends are 13 bases apart after V is trimmed by 7 bases and J by 4 bases. CDR1 and CDR2, looked up from the germline V gene, are SQVTM and ANQGSEA. What was sequenced was peripheral blood. The clonotype was recovered from a human donor in a cohort sampled during active COVID-19. The chain couples TRBV29-1 to TRBJ1-2; the D segment could be TRBD1, given 5 matching bases. This receptor has the CDR3 CSGWAGGYGYTF. The sequenced DNA is TGCAGCGGGTGGGCGGGGGGCTATGGCTACACCTTC.